What follows are 27 T cell receptor beta chains derived from one specimen sequenced in a study of blood T cell repertoires in COVID-19. Libraries were prepared by immunoSEQ multiplex PCR; TCRdb keeps only in-frame clonotypes and omits some of them. The profile shows approximately 250,000 clones, under 90% of them singletons. The sequenced material came from PBMCs or T cells enriched from blood (not recorded which). The receptors were gathered from a man between 25 and 39 years old with acute COVID-19.

This chain joins TRBV25-1 and TRBJ2-1; 10 nucleotides align to TRBD2. This CDR3 spans 18 amino acids. CDR1 is MGHDK and CDR2 is SYGVNS in the germline V gene. V shed 6 bases, J shed 3 bases, and the junction held 14 bases outside the gene matches. In DNA, the CDR3 is TGTGCCAGCAGCACCCCCCTGAGCGGGAGGGCCCTCTACAATGAGCAGTTCTTC. Translated, it gives CASSTPLSGRALYNEQFF.

This chain links TRBV27 with TRBJ2-1, with 11 positions matching TRBD2. The CDR3 has 15 residues. Unmatched junction bases numbered 5, after V lost 7 bases and J lost 3 bases. Germline CDR1 reads MNHEY; CDR2 reads SMNVEV (reference sequence). The CDR3 nucleotides read TGTGCCAGCATCTCCGGGACTAGCGGCTACAATGAGCAGTTCTTC. This translates into CASISGTSGYNEQFF.

The count of this clone is one. The chain couples TRBV19 to TRBJ1-5, with D tentatively TRBD1 (6 bases). Between the trimmed V and J ends, which lost 3 bases and 4 bases, there was a span of 13 bases. The CDR3 contains 15 residues. CDR1 is LNHDA, CDR2 SQIVND, per germline (reference sequence). The CDR3 nucleotides are TGTGCCAGTAGTATCCAGGGGACCAGGAATCAGCCCCAGCATTTT. Encoded protein: CASSIQGTRNQPQHF.

The rearrangement links TRBV11-2 to TRBJ2-3; the match to TRBD2 covers 13 bases. Trimming removed 4 bases from V and 2 bases from J; junction bases left unmatched: 6. Germline CDR1 reads SGHAT; CDR2 reads FQNNGV. CDR3 size: 17 residues. The CDR3 DNA follows: TGTGCCAGCAGCTACCAGACTAGCGGGGGGCTCACAGATACGCAGTATTTT. The encoded protein is CASSYQTSGGLTDTQYF.

The CDR3 region is CASSSVGPGDYGYTF. CDR3 DNA sequence: TGTGCCAGCAGTTCTGTCGGCCCGGGGGACTATGGCTACACCTTC. V usage is TRBV25-1 and J usage is TRBJ1-2; perhaps TRBD1 as D (5 bases). Trimming removed 5 bases from V and 3 bases from J, with 16 bases in between. Germline lookup yields CDR1 MGHDK and CDR2 SYGVNS. The CDR3 extends over 15 amino acids.

This rearrangement joins TRBV28 to TRBJ1-1, with D tentatively TRBD1 (5 bases). The V end lost 6 bases, the J end lost 8 bases, and 10 bases lay between the germline ends. This CDR3 spans 11 amino acids. Germline CDR1 MDHEN, CDR2 SYDVKM. Here the CDR3 reads CASRKGSEAFF. The CDR3 DNA follows: TGTGCCAGCAGAAAGGGGTCAGAAGCTTTCTTT.

The chain employs TRBV5-5 and TRBJ2-7, with 9 bases aligning to TRBD2. The CDR3 contains 15 residues. J was trimmed by 0 bases and V by 0 bases; bases with no gene match: 1. The germline V gene encodes CDR1 SGHKS and CDR2 YYEKEE (reference sequence). In DNA form, the CDR3 reads TGTGCCAGCAGCTTGGGTAGCGGGAGCTCCTACGAGCAGTACGTC. Its protein product is CASSLGSGSSYEQYV.

The chain joins TRBV28 to TRBJ1-5; the D gene is possibly TRBD1 (5 bases). Trimming took off 6 bases at V and 2 bases at J, with 20 bases between the two ends. This CDR3 is built from 17 residues. Germline assignment: CDR1 MDHEN and CDR2 SYDVKM. The CDR3 nucleotides read TGTGCCAGCAGGCCCCCAGGGTTTTCTGGGGGCAATCAGCCCCAGCATTTT. Its protein product is CASRPPGFSGGNQPQHF. Filled out from reference TRBV28 and TRBJ1-5, the complete variable domain reads DVKVTQSSRYLVKRTGEKVFLECVQDMDHENMFWYRQDPGLGLRLIYFSYDVKMKEKGDIPEGYSVSREKKERFSLILESASTNQTSMYLCASRPPGFSGGNQPQHFGDGTRLSIL.

This clone appeared once. The chain employs TRBV19 and TRBJ2-4; D call uncertain. The CDR3 spans 13 residues. Germline assignment: CDR1 LNHDA and CDR2 SQIVND (reference sequence). V gave up 6 bases and J gave up 0 bases, with 6 bases separating them. CDR3 bases: TGTGCCAGTAGCTTGTTAGCCAAAAACATTCAGTACTTC. Translated: CASSLLAKNIQYF.

The chain joins TRBV5-5 to TRBJ2-2; tentatively, D is TRBD1 (5 bases). Germline V gives CDR1 SGHKS, CDR2 YYEKEE (reference sequence). Trimming cost V 1 base and J 6 bases, with 16 bases left between them. CDR3 length equals 16 residues. For the CDR3, the DNA is TGTGCCAGCAGCTTGCTGGAAGGGTTGGGGCCCGGGGAGCTGTTTTTT. Protein: CASSLLEGLGPGELFF.

Comments on this clone: An end of the junction differs from the germline gene, which may be a read error. This sequence joins TRBV5-1 and TRBJ2-1; 15 positions agree with TRBD2. The CDR3 runs 16 residues. Germline V CDR1 and CDR2: SGHRS, YFSETQ. The CDR3 reads CASSLAGTSGRYEQFF. Here the CDR3 DNA reads TGTGCCAGCAGCTTGGCCGGGACTAGCGGGAGGTATGAGCAGTTCTTC.

The CDR3 region has the DNA TGTGCCAGCAGCCCCAAATACTTAGCCGAAAAACTGTTTTTT. This gives the protein CASSPKYLAEKLFF. This chain connects TRBV14 to TRBJ1-4; D is ambiguous. V was shortened by 4 bases and J by 8 bases, with 14 bases between the two germline ends. This CDR3 is built from 14 residues. Germline V CDR1 and CDR2: SGHDN, FVKESK.

V and J are TRBV15 and TRBJ2-1; 10 bases are shared with TRBD2. V was pared by 1 base and J by 0 bases, with 9 bases of the junction left unmatched. Germline V gene sequence: CDR1 LNHNV, CDR2 YYDKDF (reference sequence). This CDR3 comprises 19 residues. The CDR3 coding sequence is TGTGCCACCAGCAGAGGAGATAGCGGGGGGCTGAGCTCCTACAATGAGCAGTTCTTC. This sequence encodes CATSRGDSGGLSSYNEQFF.

V gene TRBV6-5 combines with J gene TRBJ2-2; TRBD2 aligns across 11 bases. The CDR3 runs to 14 residues. V gave up 8 bases and J gave up 6 bases; unmatched junction bases: 5. Germline V gives CDR1 MNHEY, CDR2 SVGAGI. DNA of the CDR3: TGTGCCAGCGGGGGACTAGCGGTCGCCGGGGAGCTGTTTTTT. This sequence encodes CASGGLAVAGELFF.

This chain connects TRBV5-4 to TRBJ2-5; maybe TRBD1 (5 bases). Trimming stripped 1 base from V and 2 bases from J, with 9 bases between. Germline CDR1 SGHNT, CDR2 YYREEE (reference sequence). The CDR3 length is 14 residues. In DNA form, the CDR3 reads TGTGCCAGCAGCTTGACAGGCCTACAAGAGACCCAGTACTTC. Residues: CASSLTGLQETQYF.

The chain recombines TRBV9 with TRBJ1-4; 8 nucleotides line up with TRBD1. The germline V gene has CDR1 SGDLS and CDR2 YYNGEE. With 3 bases clipped from V and 7 bases from J, the junction kept 8 bases outside the gene matches. This CDR3 has 15 amino acids. CDR3 coding DNA: TGTGCCAGCAGCGCCGGGGGCAGGGGGCCTGAAAAACTGTTTTTT. As protein: CASSAGGRGPEKLFF.

The V gene is TRBV7-6, the J gene TRBJ1-4, with 11 bases aligning to TRBD1. J was trimmed by 0 bases and V by 5 bases; bases with no gene match: 5. The CDR3 has 17 amino acids. Germline lookup yields CDR1 SGHVS and CDR2 FNYEAQ. The CDR3 reads CASSSGQGASTNEKLFF. CDR3 DNA sequence: TGTGCCAGCAGCAGCGGACAGGGGGCATCAACTAATGAAAAACTGTTTTTT.

J is TRBJ1-2 and V is TRBV3-1 (or the pseudogene TRBV3-2); TRBD1 aligns across 8 bases. J lost 8 bases, V lost 5 bases, and 10 bases had no gene match. Germline CDR1 and CDR2: LGHDT and YNNKEL (reference sequence). CDR3 size: 14 residues. The CDR3 loop reads CASSYGGQEGGYTF. The CDR3, as DNA: TGTGCCAGCAGCTATGGGGGACAGGAGGGAGGCTACACCTTC.

The chain has TRBV4-2 and TRBJ1-5; D remains unclear. Between the trimmed V and J ends, which lost 4 bases and 5 bases, there was a span of 12 bases. This CDR3 is built from 14 residues. Germline assignment: CDR1 LGHNA and CDR2 YNFKEQ. CDR3 residues: CASSPAGGYQPQHF. CDR3 DNA sequence: TGTGCCAGCAGCCCGGCCGGCGGATATCAGCCCCAGCATTTT.

The rearrangement uses TRBV19 and TRBJ2-4; 7 positions match TRBD1. V lost 5 bases to trimming and J lost 0 bases; unmatched junction nucleotides: 13. The CDR3 sequence is 18 residues long. Looked up from germline, CDR1 is LNHDA and CDR2 is SQIVND (reference sequence). The CDR3 protein is CASSLARDRVLAKNIQYF. CDR3 coding DNA: TGTGCCAGTAGTCTCGCCCGGGACAGAGTTCTAGCCAAAAACATTCAGTACTTC.

This clone was seen once. V is TRBV24-1 and J is TRBJ1-2; 10 bases align to TRBD1. V lost 7 bases and J lost 2; bases outside the gene matches: 6. Germline V lookup: CDR1 KGHDR, CDR2 SFDVKD. The CDR3 contains 15 residues. CDR3 region: CATSPGQGSNYGYTF. For the CDR3, the DNA is TGTGCCACCAGCCCGGGACAGGGGTCCAACTATGGCTACACCTTC.

The chain joins TRBV11-3 to TRBJ2-1; 16 bases align to TRBD2. The trim removed 1 base at V and 4 bases at J, leaving 10 bases unmatched. The V gene's germline CDR1 is SGHNT and CDR2 YENEEA. This CDR3 is 20 amino acids long. CDR3 DNA sequence: TGTGCCAGCAGCTTAGCGGGGTGGGGACTAGCGGGAGGGAATTACAATGAGCAGTTCTTC. Protein sequence: CASSLAGWGLAGGNYNEQFF.

This clone was seen a handful of times. This rearrangement joins TRBV14 to TRBJ1-4, with a possible D match to TRBD1 (6 bases). V lost 4 bases, J lost 5 bases, and 14 bases lay in between. The CDR3 is 15 residues long. CDR1 is SGHDN, CDR2 FVKESK, per germline. The CDR3, as DNA: TGTGCCAGCAGCCTCTGGACGGGGGGCAATGAAAAACTGTTTTTT. Translating it yields CASSLWTGGNEKLFF.

The chain employs TRBV28 and TRBJ1-5, with TRBD1 matching over 7 bases. Germline V gene sequence: CDR1 MDHEN, CDR2 SYDVKM. Unmatched junction bases numbered 6, after V lost 5 bases and J lost 2 bases. The CDR3 runs 15 residues. CDR3 residues: CASSPWQGGNQPQHF. The CDR3 DNA sequence: TGTGCCAGCAGTCCATGGCAGGGGGGCAATCAGCCCCAGCATTTT. The whole variable domain, filled in from reference TRBV28 and TRBJ1-5, reads DVKVTQSSRYLVKRTGEKVFLECVQDMDHENMFWYRQDPGLGLRLIYFSYDVKMKEKGDIPEGYSVSREKKERFSLILESASTNQTSMYLCASSPWQGGNQPQHFGDGTRLSIL.

In this sample, this clone turned up once. J is TRBJ1-1 and V is TRBV7-9; 7 bases are shared with TRBD1. V lost 5 bases and J lost 1; bases outside the gene matches: 7. Germline values: CDR1 SEHNR, CDR2 FQNEAQ (reference sequence). This CDR3 has 15 residues. The DNA for the CDR3 is TGTGCCAGCAGCCCCCAGGGGGTTCAGAACACTGAAGCTTTCTTT. It yields the protein CASSPQGVQNTEAFF.

A few counts support this clone. The rearrangement links TRBV5-6 to TRBJ2-5; 8 bases are a match to TRBD2. Germline loops: CDR1 SGHDT, CDR2 YYEEEE. The CDR3 covers 15 residues. V was clipped by 7 bases and J by 2 bases; unmatched bases: 10. This chain's CDR3 is CASSPGLAEQETQYF. The CDR3 nucleotides read TGTGCCAGCTCCCCCGGACTAGCAGAACAAGAGACCCAGTACTTC.

This chain links TRBV6-2 or TRBV6-3 with TRBJ2-1, with no clear D. The CDR3 covers 13 residues. The germline CDR1 and CDR2 sequences are MNHEY and SVGEGT. V was cut by 0 bases and J by 3 bases, with 3 bases left in between. The CDR3 sequence: CASSYSNYNEQFF. The CDR3 bases are TGTGCCAGCAGTTACTCCAACTACAATGAGCAGTTCTTC.